These 19 T cell receptor beta chains came from one sample sequenced in a study of metastatic and nonmetastatic thyroid tumors. TCRdb reassembled clones from the PCR reads with MiXCR. In the table there are 35,000 to 40,000 clones, about 30% of which are singletons. Patients had received no treatment of any kind before thyroid surgery. Sequencing input: blood. The receptors originated from a male donor with papillary thyroid cancer or a benign thyroid nodule (not recorded which). Some clones in this sample may be carry-over from other donors' samples.

This clone has just a few counts. The J gene is TRBJ2-7, the V gene TRBV27; tentative D call: TRBD2 (6 bases). The V end lost 4 bases, the J end lost 2 bases, and 21 bases lay between the germline ends. Germline V lookup: CDR1 MNHEY, CDR2 SMNVEV (reference sequence). There are 17 residues in the CDR3. The CDR3 DNA reads as TGTGCCAGCAGTTCCCCCTCCTCGCCCGGCGGGGCCTACGAGCAGTACTTC. Protein: CASSSPSSPGGAYEQYF.

This clone was seen a few times. For the CDR3, the DNA is TGTGCCAGCAGTCCAGGCTCTAGTGGGTTTATCGAGACCCAGTACTTC. This gives the protein CASSPGSSGFIETQYF. The chain uses TRBV28 and TRBJ2-5, with D uncertain. This CDR3 spans 16 amino acids. Germline V gives CDR1 MDHEN, CDR2 SYDVKM. Trimming removed 5 bases from V and 5 bases from J, with 21 bases in between.

This clone has just a few counts. This chain links TRBV2 with TRBJ1-2; 11 nucleotides line up with TRBD1. The CDR3 is made up of 15 amino acids. The junction had 3 bases not matched to a gene; V was cut back by 5 bases and J by 1 base. CDR1 SNHLY and CDR2 FYNNEI come from the germline V gene. In DNA, the CDR3 is TGTGCCAGCAGTCGGACAGGGGGCCATAACTATGGCTACACCTTC. It specifies CASSRTGGHNYGYTF. The full variable domain, with the rest looked up from reference TRBV2 and TRBJ1-2, is EPEVTQTPSHQVTQMGQEVILRCVPISNHLYFYWYRQILGQKVEFLVSFYNNEISEKSEIFDDQFSVERPDGSNFTLKIRSTKLEDSAMYFCASSRTGGHNYGYTFGSGTRLTVV.

This chain uses TRBV6-1 with TRBJ2-1; TRBD2 matches 8 bases. This CDR3 has 15 amino acids. Germline V gene sequence: CDR1 MNHNS, CDR2 SASEGT. The J segment lost 6 bases and the V segment lost 5 bases, leaving 9 bases of the junction unmatched. The CDR3 loop is CASSISGEGINEQFF. The CDR3 nucleotides are TGTGCCAGCAGTATTAGCGGGGAGGGCATCAATGAGCAGTTCTTC.

The V gene is TRBV5-4, the J gene TRBJ1-2; maybe TRBD1 (5 bases). Germline V gives CDR1 SGHNT, CDR2 YYREEE (reference sequence). Trimming left V 2 bases short and J 0 bases short, with 14 bases between. The CDR3 runs to 16 residues. This CDR3 is CASSFKRQSPNYGYTF. The DNA for the CDR3 is TGTGCCAGCAGCTTTAAAAGACAGAGCCCTAACTATGGCTACACCTTC.

This clone was counted a few times. The rearrangement joins TRBV6-2 or TRBV6-3 to TRBJ1-2; D possibly corresponds to TRBD1 (5 bases). This CDR3 spans 14 amino acids. Deletions cut 1 base from V and 8 bases from J, with 14 bases between. The germline V gene has CDR1 MNHEY and CDR2 SVGEGT. CDR3: CASSYYGGEWGYTF. CDR3 nucleotide sequence: TGTGCCAGCAGTTACTACGGGGGAGAGTGGGGCTACACCTTC.

J is TRBJ1-6 and V is TRBV6-1, with unresolved D. Germline V gene data show CDR1 as MNHNS and CDR2 as SASEGT. V was cut by 5 bases and J by 8 bases, with 10 bases left in between. This CDR3 has 13 residues. The CDR3 is CASSIKDYSPLHF. In nucleotides, the CDR3 is TGTGCCAGCAGTATAAAGGATTATTCACCCCTCCACTTT.

This clone has a handful of counts. The V and J genes are TRBV6-2 or TRBV6-3 and TRBJ2-5; tentatively, D is TRBD2 (5 bases). This CDR3 region has 12 residues. Germline CDR1 reads MNHEY; CDR2 reads SVGEGT. Deletions cut 6 bases from V and 6 bases from J, with 11 bases between. CDR3 in amino acids: CASSRLRKTQYF. The CDR3 DNA reads as TGTGCCAGCAGCCGACTAAGGAAGACCCAGTACTTC.

The genes are TRBV20-1 and TRBJ1-1, with D unclear. V lost 3 bases and J 6 bases, leaving 8 bases between the germline ends. Per the germline V gene, CDR1 is DFQATT and CDR2 is SNEGSKA (reference sequence). This CDR3 comprises 11 residues. The chain's CDR3 is CSARSSPEAFF. The CDR3 nucleotides are TGCAGTGCTAGGAGTAGTCCTGAAGCTTTCTTT.

The chain is built from TRBV6-4 and TRBJ1-1; D is unresolved. V was clipped by 10 bases and J by 5 bases, with 14 bases between them. Germline assignment: CDR1 MRHNA and CDR2 SNTAGT. This CDR3 is built from 12 residues. The CDR3 nucleotides are TGTGCCACCCCAATTAAGGGAACTGAAGCTTTCTTT. It yields the protein CATPIKGTEAFF.

Turning to this clone: One junction end disagrees with the germline gene, perhaps due to a read error. The rearrangement uses TRBV7-6 and TRBJ2-3; TRBD2 agrees at 7 bases. CDR3 length: 16 residues. CDR1 and CDR2 from the germline V gene are SGHVS and FNYEAQ. This chain's CDR3 is CASTPPSGTSTDTQYF. The CDR3, as DNA: TGTGCCAGCACGCCTCCTAGCGGAACTAGCACAGATACTCAGTATTTT.

This clone occurred many times. V and J are TRBV5-1 and TRBJ1-1, with 8 bases fitting TRBD1. V dropped 4 bases and J dropped 4; count of bases not matched to a gene: 9. In germline, CDR1 is SGHRS, CDR2 YFSETQ. The CDR3 length is 15 residues. The CDR3 spells CASSESGTGFTEAFF. CDR3 DNA: TGCGCCAGCAGCGAATCCGGGACAGGATTCACTGAAGCTTTCTTT.

This clone is judged medium-sized. The rearrangement uses TRBV20-1 and TRBJ2-7; TRBD2 aligns across 7 bases. Germline lookup yields CDR1 DFQATT and CDR2 SNEGSKA (reference sequence). The V gene end was trimmed by 2 bases and the J gene end by 4 bases; junction bases not matched to a gene: 11. This CDR3 contains 15 residues. This chain's CDR3 is CSARLGERELYEQYF. The CDR3 DNA reads TGCAGTGCTAGACTGGGGGAGCGGGAATTATACGAGCAGTACTTC.

The table lists this clone with many counts. J is TRBJ2-1 and V is TRBV20-1; no firm D call. Germline-derived CDR1 and CDR2 are DFQATT and SNEGSKA (reference sequence). Trimming removed 4 bases from V and 9 bases from J, with 13 bases in between. The CDR3 spans 12 residues. In nucleotides, the CDR3 is TGCAGTGCTAACCACCCATGGGGTGAGCAGTTCTTC. This encodes CSANHPWGEQFF.

The sample holds a few counts of this clone. The rearrangement links TRBV19 to TRBJ2-1; no definite D call. CDR1 and CDR2 from the germline V gene are LNHDA and SQIVND (reference sequence). Trimming shortened V by 0 bases and J by 6 bases, and 3 bases separated the two germline ends. The CDR3 extends over 12 amino acids. This chain's CDR3 is CASSIEGNEQFF. DNA for the CDR3: TGTGCCAGTAGTATAGAAGGCAATGAGCAGTTCTTC.

Comment on this clone: Different DNA sequences within this sample yield the same CDR3. The V gene is TRBV20-1, the J gene TRBJ2-3; D tentatively reads TRBD1 or TRBD2 (6 bases each). Germline V gene lookup returns CDR1 DFQATT and CDR2 SNEGSKA (reference sequence). The CDR3 totals 16 residues. CDR3 DNA: TGCAGGGGGACAATCCGTGGGGGGACAACCACAGATACGCAGTATTTT. It yields the protein CRGTIRGGTTTDTQYF.

This sequence joins TRBV10-1 and TRBJ2-5; the D is unclear. Germline V gives CDR1 WNHNN, CDR2 SYGVQD (reference sequence). V lost 0 bases and J lost 5, with 4 bases in between. The CDR3 runs to 12 residues. CDR3 coding DNA: TGCGCCAGCAGTGAGTCGCGGGAGACCCAGTACTTC. It specifies CASSESRETQYF.

This clone showed up just a few times. The gene calls are TRBV2 and TRBJ1-5; 7 positions match TRBD1. V lost 7 bases to trimming and J lost 3 bases; unmatched junction nucleotides: 9. Germline V lookup: CDR1 SNHLY, CDR2 FYNNEI. This CDR3 region has 15 residues. The CDR3 nucleotides read TGTGCCAGCAAACCTGGGACAGTGAACAATCAGCCCCAGCATTTT. Amino acid sequence: CASKPGTVNNQPQHF.

The table lists this clone with many counts. This chain uses TRBV5-6 with TRBJ1-1; D is uncertain. The CDR3 length is 14 residues. Trimming stripped 4 bases from V and 1 base from J, with 11 bases between. The germline V gene has CDR1 SGHDT and CDR2 YYEEEE. This chain's CDR3 is CASSQKLRNTEAFF. In DNA form, the CDR3 reads TGTGCCAGCAGCCAAAAACTTAGGAACACTGAAGCTTTCTTT. The complete variable domain, with remaining parts taken from reference TRBV5-6 and TRBJ1-1, reads DAGVTQSPTHLIKTRGQQVTLRCSPKSGHDTVSWYQQALGQGPQFIFQYYEEEERQRGNFPDRFSGHQFPNYSSELNVNALLLGDSALYLCASSQKLRNTEAFFGQGTRLTVV.